Following are 18 T cell receptor beta chains from one sample sequenced in a study of control samples from healthy donors and cancer patients. Sequencing used immunoSEQ multiplex PCR; TCRdb keeps in-frame clones, though not all of them. Seen here are more than 95,000 clones, more than 70% observed once, and the top ten hold just under 3%. Sample: blood. These receptor sequences come from a man aged 60-69 years in good health.

This clone was observed once. The chain uses TRBV12-5 and TRBJ1-2; D unclear. The V end lost 3 bases, the J end lost 7 bases, and 27 bases lay between the germline ends. The CDR3 loop spans 18 amino acids. Germline CDR1 is LGHNT and CDR2 is FRNRAP. The CDR3 DNA sequence: TGTGCTAGTGGTTTTGGCGCCGAGGAGATGACCCTTCGGGGTGGCTACACCTTC. Translated, it gives CASGFGAEEMTLRGGYTF. The full variable domain, with the rest looked up from reference TRBV12-5 and TRBJ1-2, is DARVTQTPRHKVTEMGQEVTMRCQPILGHNTVFWYRQTMMQGLELLAYFRNRAPLDDSGMPKDRFSAEMPDATLATLKIQPSEPRDSAVYFCASGFGAEEMTLRGGYTFGSGTRLTVV.

The J gene is TRBJ1-4, the V gene TRBV3-1 (or the pseudogene TRBV3-2); TRBD1 is a possible D gene (5 bases). Germline V gene lookup returns CDR1 LGHDT and CDR2 YNNKEL (reference sequence). The CDR3 runs 14 residues. Trimming cost V 4 bases and J 7 bases, with 13 bases left between them. CDR3 in amino acids: CASSRSMGGEKLFF. Here the CDR3 DNA reads TGTGCCAGCAGCCGCTCCATGGGGGGTGAAAAACTGTTTTTT.

The chain has TRBV24-1 and TRBJ1-5, with D possibly matching TRBD1 (5 bases). There are 15 residues in the CDR3. CDR1 is KGHDR, CDR2 SFDVKD, per germline. The V end was cut by 6 bases, the J end by 4 bases, with 15 bases between. CDR3 nucleotides: TGTGCCACCAGTCCCGGCAGGGCCCTAAATCAGCCCCAGCATTTT. Translation: CATSPGRALNQPQHF.

The chain joins TRBV5-1 to TRBJ1-3, with D uncertain. This CDR3 region has 16 residues. Per the germline V gene, CDR1 is SGHRS and CDR2 is YFSETQ. Trimming cost V 5 bases and J 4 bases, with 19 bases left between them. The CDR3 loop reads CASRQSPRAEGNTIYF. Here the CDR3 DNA reads TGCGCCAGCAGACAATCCCCTCGGGCAGAAGGAAACACCATATATTTT.

The V call is TRBV6-5, the J call TRBJ1-1; D call uncertain. The CDR3 has 14 residues. Germline V gives CDR1 MNHEY, CDR2 SVGAGI. V was cut by 2 bases and J by 1 base, with 8 bases left in between. The CDR3 loop reads CASSYNQANTEAFF. As DNA, the CDR3 is TGTGCCAGCAGTTACAACCAAGCGAACACTGAAGCTTTCTTT.

This clone occurred a few times. The chain has TRBV27 and TRBJ1-2; tentative D call: TRBD1 (6 bases). CDR3 size: 15 residues. CDR1 is MNHEY and CDR2 is SMNVEV in the germline V gene (reference sequence). V shed 8 bases and J shed 2 bases, with 18 bases lying between them. The CDR3 sequence is CASSTTGLPNYGYTF. The CDR3 DNA reads as TGTGCCAGCTCGACCACAGGGTTGCCAAACTATGGCTACACCTTC.

This rearrangement joins TRBV27 to TRBJ2-5, with D tentatively TRBD1 (6 bases). The germline CDR1 and CDR2 sequences are MNHEY and SMNVEV (reference sequence). V lost 0 bases, J lost 5 bases, and 19 bases lay in between. CDR3 length: 17 amino acids. The DNA for the CDR3 is TGTGCCAGCAGTTTATCTAGGAGGACAGTCCAAGGGGAGACCCAGTACTTC. This encodes CASSLSRRTVQGETQYF.

In this sample, this clone turned up a few times. The chain couples TRBV7-2 to TRBJ1-4; tentative D call: TRBD1 (6 bases). CDR3 length: 15 residues. CDR1 is SGHTA, CDR2 FQGNSA, per germline. Deletions cut 5 bases from V and 7 bases from J, with 17 bases between. Here the CDR3 DNA reads TGTGCCAGCAGCCAATCACAGGGAGGAAGTGAAAAACTGTTTTTT. Amino acid sequence: CASSQSQGGSEKLFF.

The chain employs TRBV29-1 and TRBJ1-1, with a weak D call TRBD1 (5 bases). Between the trimmed V and J ends, which lost 7 bases and 0 bases, there was a span of 15 bases. Per germline, CDR1 SQVTM and CDR2 ANQGSEA. This CDR3 contains 14 residues. CDR3 amino acids: CSAIPGPLNTEAFF. Written as DNA, the CDR3 is TGCAGCGCAATTCCAGGGCCCCTGAACACTGAAGCTTTCTTT.

The J gene is TRBJ2-7, the V gene TRBV7-9; 7 positions agree with TRBD1. J was trimmed by 7 bases and V by 4 bases; bases with no gene match: 13. Germline V gene lookup returns CDR1 SEHNR and CDR2 FQNEAQ (reference sequence). This CDR3 spans 15 amino acids. The CDR3 sequence is CASSSGTVPPWEQYF. In nucleotides, the CDR3 is TGTGCCAGCAGCTCCGGGACAGTACCTCCCTGGGAGCAGTACTTC.

This clone showed up just once. The chain is built from TRBV28 and TRBJ1-4, with a weak D call TRBD1 (6 bases). CDR1 is MDHEN and CDR2 is SYDVKM in the germline V gene. The CDR3 loop spans 15 amino acids. V was cut by 6 bases and J by 4 bases, with 15 bases left in between. Here the CDR3 reads CASSLGGERNEKLFF. CDR3 in DNA: TGTGCCAGCAGCTTAGGGGGGGAGCGTAATGAAAAACTGTTTTTT.

The chain couples TRBV7-2 to TRBJ1-5; TRBD1 might be the D (5 bases). This CDR3 is built from 16 residues. The germline V and J ends were trimmed by 1 base and 3 bases, with 13 bases remaining between them. Germline lookup yields CDR1 SGHTA and CDR2 FQGNSA. CDR3 region: CASSLVRGGTNQPQHF. In DNA form, the CDR3 reads TGTGCCAGCAGCTTAGTCCGGGGGGGGACCAATCAGCCCCAGCATTTT.

Here the CDR3 DNA reads TGTGCCAGCAGTTTTCCGGGGACAGGGGGTATTAAAGGCTACACCTTC. Translating gives CASSFPGTGGIKGYTF. The chain combines TRBV28 with TRBJ1-2; TRBD1 aligns across 11 bases. The V segment lost 3 bases and the J segment 8 bases; nucleotides outside the gene matches: 11. The length of the CDR3 is 16 residues. Germline values: CDR1 MDHEN, CDR2 SYDVKM.

With respect to this clone: One end of the junction fails to match germline, which may point to a read error. The rearrangement uses TRBV7-9 and TRBJ2-7; 9 bases agree with TRBD2. The CDR3 sequence is 12 residues long. CDR1 is SEHNR, CDR2 FQNEAQ, per germline (reference sequence). CDR3 nucleotides: TGTGCCACCAGCAGCGGGGGGTACGAGCAGTACTTC. Amino acids: CATSSGGYEQYF. Full variable domain (outside the CDR3, taken from reference TRBV7-9 and TRBJ2-7): DTGVSQNPRHKITKRGQNVTFRCDPISEHNRLYWYRQTLGQGPEFLTYFQNEAQLEKSRLLSDRFSAERPKGSFSTLEIQRTEQGDSAMYLCATSSGGYEQYFGPGTRLTVT.

The chain has TRBV28 and TRBJ1-4; a possible D gene is TRBD1 (6 bases). This CDR3 is built from 15 residues. Germline loops: CDR1 MDHEN, CDR2 SYDVKM. Trimming took 5 bases from V and 7 from J, leaving 17 bases between them. CDR3 nucleotides: TGTGCCAGCAGTCTGGCAGGGGCTCTTAGTGAAAAACTGTTTTTT. Encoded protein: CASSLAGALSEKLFF.

The rearrangement uses TRBV4-3 and TRBJ2-2; D gene uncertain. Trimming left V 0 bases short and J 6 bases short, with 8 bases between. CDR1 is LGHNA and CDR2 is YSLEER in the germline V gene. CDR3 length: 14 amino acids. This CDR3 reads CASSQEGFAGELFF. The CDR3 DNA follows: TGCGCCAGCAGCCAAGAGGGGTTTGCCGGGGAGCTGTTTTTT.

This clone appeared once. The CDR3 sequence is CASSTASGLASNEQFF. The CDR3 DNA is TGTGCCAGTAGTACCGCCTCGGGACTAGCTAGCAATGAGCAGTTCTTC. V gene TRBV19 combines with J gene TRBJ2-1; TRBD2 matches 9 bases. The CDR3 totals 16 residues. The junction had 10 bases not matched to a gene; V was cut back by 4 bases and J by 6 bases. Germline V gives CDR1 LNHDA, CDR2 SQIVND (reference sequence).

The genes are TRBV4-1 and TRBJ2-3; TRBD2 agrees at 10 bases. V dropped 3 bases and J dropped 4; count of bases not matched to a gene: 10. Germline V gene sequence: CDR1 MGHRA, CDR2 YSYEKL. The CDR3 totals 17 residues. The CDR3 loop is CASSQGGTSVLSDTQYF. The DNA for the CDR3 is TGCGCCAGCAGCCAGGGTGGGACTAGCGTCCTATCAGATACGCAGTATTTT.